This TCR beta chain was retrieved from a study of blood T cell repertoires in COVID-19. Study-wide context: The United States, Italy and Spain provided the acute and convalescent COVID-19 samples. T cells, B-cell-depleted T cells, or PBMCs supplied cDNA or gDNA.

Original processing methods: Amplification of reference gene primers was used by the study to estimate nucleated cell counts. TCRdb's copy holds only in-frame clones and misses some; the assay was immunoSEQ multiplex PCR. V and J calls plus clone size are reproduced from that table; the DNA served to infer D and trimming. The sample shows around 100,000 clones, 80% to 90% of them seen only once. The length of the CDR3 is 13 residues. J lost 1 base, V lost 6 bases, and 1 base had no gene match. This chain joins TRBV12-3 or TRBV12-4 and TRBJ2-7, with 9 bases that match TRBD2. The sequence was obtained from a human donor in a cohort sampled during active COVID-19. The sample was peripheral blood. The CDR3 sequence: CASRTSGSYEQYF. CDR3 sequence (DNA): TGTGCCAGCAGGACTAGCGGATCCTACGAGCAGTACTTC.